The present T cell receptor (beta chain) was sequenced within a study of T cell responses to AZD1222 COVID-19 vaccine (dated by TCRdb to about 2021). Notes on the research overall: TCR sequencing covered 233 trial participants: about 210 given two doses of AZD1222 and around 26 given two doses of MenACWY control vaccine. Trial participants were enrolled by age into 18-55, 56-69 and 70-plus year subgroups, with roughly 160, 29 and 62 TCR-sequenced participants respectively.

V is shortened by 1 base, J by 1 base, and the region joining them spans 13 bases. Inclusive of the bounding cysteine and phenylalanine, the CDR3 is 17 residues long. The DNA shown is the 51-base CDR3, in frame from base 1. Per the germline V gene, LGHNA is the CDR1 and YNFKEQ is the CDR2. The CDR3 regions of human TCRbeta chains were subjected to immunosequencing. Per the source publication's procedure: Repertoire TCRs were checked for matches against a reference library of SARS-CoV-2-specific TCRs that had been generated using the MIRA antigen-specificity platform. Breadth meant the fraction of unique TCRs that were SARS-CoV-2-associated, whereas depth meant the fraction of total T cells that were SARS-CoV-2-associated. Using the MIRA data, each spike-specific TCR was assigned both to the spike region to which the TCR was reactive and to a CD4 or CD8 class. Log10-transformed breadth and depth values were compared by one-way ANOVA with Sidak's multiple comparisons tests. In its TCRdb copy, this immuneACCESS table keeps in-frame sequences only and misses some clones. Where compared with another copy, unresolved V genes explain less than half of these, and the others have no known cause. Clonal size and the V and J genes are those of that table, whereas D and trimming came from the DNA. This sample comprises about 130,000 clones, 80% to 95% of them detected only once. 3% to 4% of the sample comes from the top ten.

Here is what the overall study found, with its caveats: Most participants were white British and females outnumbered males, and the authors suggested that clonal diversity may have been underestimated. The 56-69-year group was small, and its depth increase did not reach significance, likely because of low power. Conclusions about previously exposed vaccinees are limited because only a handful of AZD1222 recipients were SARS-CoV-2 seropositive at baseline. After two AZD1222 doses, both the breadth and the depth of spike-specific TCRs were significantly higher than at day 0 and than in MenACWY recipients. Nearly half of unique spike-specific TCRs reportedly recognized epitopes outside regions mutated in the B.1.351 and B.1.1.7 variants. Vaccine-associated CD4 TCRs spanned the whole spike protein, with dominant responses in regions 160-218 and 743-854. Because no day 14 peak-response samples were available, repertoires were characterized only after the peak T cell response.

Of note for this clone: The antigen this receptor binds is unknown. Nothing much larger sits one base from this clone, and base qualities are not available.

The sample's time point label, decoded: about 28 days (+/-7) after the second vaccine dose. AZD1222 recipients given second doses at about 4 weeks or at about 12 weeks were pooled, since spike-specific TCR depth and breadth were not found to differ between the two schedules. Samples from vaccinated people were obtained from the UK trials COV001 and COV002, which included a single-blind randomized controlled phase 2/3 trial of AZD1222 (ChAdOx1 nCoV-19) in healthy adults. Trial participant PBMC samples were collected at day 0 and day 28 after the second dose for TCRbeta chain sequencing. Sequenced here: peripheral blood, sampled 28 days after the second AZD1222 dose. This sequence uses TRBV4-2 and TRBJ2-2; a tentative D call is TRBD1 (5 bases match). The source is an adult who received the AZD1222 COVID-19 vaccine. The CDR3 region: CASSQGQGPMNTGELFF. The DNA sequence is TGTGCCAGCAGCCAAGGTCAGGGCCCGATGAACACCGGGGAGCTGTTTTTT.